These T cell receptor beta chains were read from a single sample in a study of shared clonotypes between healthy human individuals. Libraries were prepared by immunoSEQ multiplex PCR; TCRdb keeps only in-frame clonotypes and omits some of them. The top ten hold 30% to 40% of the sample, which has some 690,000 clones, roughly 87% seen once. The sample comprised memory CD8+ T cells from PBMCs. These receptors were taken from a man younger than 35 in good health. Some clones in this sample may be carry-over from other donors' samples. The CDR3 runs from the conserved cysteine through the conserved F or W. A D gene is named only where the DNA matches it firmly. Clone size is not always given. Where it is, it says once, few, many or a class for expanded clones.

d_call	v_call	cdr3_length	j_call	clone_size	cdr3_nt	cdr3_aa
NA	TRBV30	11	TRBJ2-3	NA	TGTGCCTGGAGTATCACAGATACGCAGTATTTT	CAWSITDTQYF
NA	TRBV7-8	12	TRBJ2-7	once	TGTGCCAGCAGCTTAGACAGGGACGAGCAGTACTTC	CASSLDRDEQYF
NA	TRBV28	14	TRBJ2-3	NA	TGTGCCAGCAGTCCCCTCCCGAGCACAGATACGCAGTATTTT	CASSPLPSTDTQYF
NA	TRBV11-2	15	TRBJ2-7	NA	TGTGCCAGCAGCTTAGGAGTCCTAGCTGGCAGCGAGCAGTACTTC	CASSLGVLAGSEQYF
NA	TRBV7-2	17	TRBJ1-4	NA	TGTGCCAGCAGCCCGAGCCGGGGCAGGGAAGGGAATGAAAAACTGTTTTTT	CASSPSRGREGNEKLFF
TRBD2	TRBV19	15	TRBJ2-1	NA	TGTGCCAGTAGTATCTCTAGCGGACCCTACAATGAGCAGTTCTTC	CASSISSGPYNEQFF
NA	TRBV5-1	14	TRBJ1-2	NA	TGCGCCAGCAGCTTGAATGTGGTAACCTATGGCTACACCTTC	CASSLNVVTYGYTF
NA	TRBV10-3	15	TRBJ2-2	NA	TGTGCCATCAGTGGGGTACTTTTTAACACCGGGGAGCTGTTTTTT	CAISGVLFNTGELFF
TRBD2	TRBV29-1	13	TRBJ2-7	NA	TGCAGCGTTAGGACTAGCGGGTCCTACGAGCAGTACTTC	CSVRTSGSYEQYF
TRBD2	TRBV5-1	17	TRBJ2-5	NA	TGCGCCAGCAGCTGGGGACTAGCGGGAGTGTACCAAGAGACCCAGTACTTC	CASSWGLAGVYQETQYF
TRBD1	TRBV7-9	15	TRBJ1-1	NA	TGTGCCAGCACGGATCGGACAGGGACGTACACTGAAGCTTTCTTT	CASTDRTGTYTEAFF
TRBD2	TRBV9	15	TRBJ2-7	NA	TGTGCCAGCAGCGTAAGCGGGGGGGCTTTGAGCGAGCAGTACTTC	CASSVSGGALSEQYF
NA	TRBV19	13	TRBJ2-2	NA	TGTGCCAGTAGGGTCGGTAACACCGGGGAGCTGTTTTTT	CASRVGNTGELFF
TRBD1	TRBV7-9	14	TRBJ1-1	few	TGTGCCAGCAGCATACAGGGGGGCCAAGCTGAAGCTTTCTTT	CASSIQGGQAEAFF
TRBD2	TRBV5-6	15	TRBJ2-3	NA	TGTGCCAGCAGCCCCGATTCGGGAGGAATGGATACGCAGTATTTT	CASSPDSGGMDTQYF
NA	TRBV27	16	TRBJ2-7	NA	TGTGCCAGCAGTCCAATAGGGGCCAGTAGTTCCTACGAGCAGTACTTC	CASSPIGASSSYEQYF
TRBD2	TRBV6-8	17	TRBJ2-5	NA	TGTGCCAGCAGTGGCCCGGGACTAGCGGGAGAGGGGGAGACCCAGTACTTC	CASSGPGLAGEGETQYF
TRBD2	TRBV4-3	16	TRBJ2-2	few	TGCGCCAGCAGCCAAGACCTAGCGGGACTCACCGGGGAGCTGTTTTTT	CASSQDLAGLTGELFF
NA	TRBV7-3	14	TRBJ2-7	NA	TGTGCCAGCAGCCCCGATGGGGATTCCTACGAGCAGTACTTC	CASSPDGDSYEQYF
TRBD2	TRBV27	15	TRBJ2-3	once	TGTGCCAGCAGCCAGACTAGCGGGAGGGCAGATACGCAGTATTTT	CASSQTSGRADTQYF
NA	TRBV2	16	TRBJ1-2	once	TGTGCCAGCAGTGGTTACTCGGGACACACAGTCTATGGCTACACCTTC	CASSGYSGHTVYGYTF
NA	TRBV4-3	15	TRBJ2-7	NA	TGCGCCAGCAGCCAAGATGTTGGCAGAACCTACGAGCAGTACTTC	CASSQDVGRTYEQYF
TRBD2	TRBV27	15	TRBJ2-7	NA	TGTGCCAGCAGTCCCCACGGGACTAGCGGCTACGAGCAGTACTTC	CASSPHGTSGYEQYF
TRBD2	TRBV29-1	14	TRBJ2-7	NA	TGCAGCGTACTTAGCGGGAGGGACCGCTACGAGCAGTACTTC	CSVLSGRDRYEQYF
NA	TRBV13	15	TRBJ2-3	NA	TGTGCCAGCAGCTTAGGCGGGGGGCGCGCAGATACGCAGTATTTT	CASSLGGGRADTQYF
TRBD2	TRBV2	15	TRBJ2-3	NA	TGTGCCACTAGCCAGATGGGGGGGTGGACAGATACGCAGTATTTT	CATSQMGGWTDTQYF
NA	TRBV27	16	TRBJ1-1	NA	TGTGCCAGCAGTTCCCAACCCGGACAGCTGAACACTGAAGCTTTCTTT	CASSSQPGQLNTEAFF
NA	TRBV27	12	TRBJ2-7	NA	TGTGCCAGCAGTCCCCCCAGAGGCGAGCAGTACTTC	CASSPPRGEQYF
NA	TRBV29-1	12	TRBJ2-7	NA	TGCAGCGGGGGCAGATCTTACTACGAGCAGTACTTC	CSGGRSYYEQYF
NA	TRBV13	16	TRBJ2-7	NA	TGTGCCAGCAGCGGAACTGATACTGGAGGCGCCTACGAGCAGTACTTC	CASSGTDTGGAYEQYF
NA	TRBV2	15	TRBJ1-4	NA	TGTGCCAGCTGGCAGGGAACAGCAACTAATGAAAAACTGTTTTTT	CASWQGTATNEKLFF